This record looks at one TCR beta chain sequence and its context. Its antigen is currently unknown. The sample is drawn from a study of cytotoxic CD8 clonotypes in ibrutinib-treated CLL. Sequencing was performed with immunoSEQ multiplex PCR; in TCRdb, only in-frame clones are kept and a portion is missing. The table lists 50,000 to 60,000 clones, over 65% of them singletons. Study results and limitations: Treatment saw public clonotypes, which were uncommon, either contract or stay stable.

This receptor was taken from a human donor with chronic lymphocytic leukemia. The source material was PBMCs, sampled after 24 months of ibrutinib treatment.

CDR3 DNA sequence: TGTGCCAGCAGGCCCGGCGGGGGGCTAGAGACCCAGTACTTC. As protein: CASRPGGGLETQYF. J is TRBJ2-5 and V is TRBV7-2, with 8 nucleotides matching TRBD2. The CDR3 covers 14 residues. CDR1 and CDR2 (germline): SGHTA, FQGNSA. Trimming took 6 bases from V and 4 from J; bases not matched to a gene: 7. Complete variable domain (other parts from reference TRBV7-2 and TRBJ2-5): GAGVSQSPSNKVTEKGKDVELRCDPISGHTALYWYRQSLGQGLEFLIYFQGNSAPDKSGLPSDRFSAERTGGSVSTLTIQRTQQEDSAVYLCASRPGGGLETQYFGPGTRLLVL.